This is a list of T cell receptor beta chains from one sample in a study of cytomegalovirus exposure and HLA in healthy donors. The table came from immunoSEQ multiplex PCR; TCRdb's copy has only in-frame clones and leaves some out. The sample table sets out 200,000 to 250,000 clones. Material: PBMCs. These receptor sequences come from a woman younger than 45 in good health and CMV-seropositive. Each CDR3 is given with its conserved first and last residue. A D gene is named only where the DNA matches it firmly.

D gene	J gene	V gene	CDR3 DNA	CDR3 protein
TRBD1	TRBJ1-1	TRBV5-1	TGCGCCAGCAGCGTACAGGGGGCGCCGGACACTGAAGCTTTCTTT	CASSVQGAPDTEAFF
-	TRBJ2-7	TRBV19	TGTGCCAGTAGGTATTCTGGGGACAAGACCTACGAGCAGTACTTC	CASRYSGDKTYEQYF
-	TRBJ1-1	TRBV28	TGTGCCAGCAGCCAACTGGGCCTCGAAGCTTTCTTT	CASSQLGLEAFF
TRBD2	TRBJ2-3	TRBV29-1	TGCAGCTCTAACGGGGGGGCTGGCACAGATACGCAGTATTTT	CSSNGGAGTDTQYF
TRBD1	TRBJ2-1	TRBV28	TGTGCCAGCAGTACCTCCGGGACAGGGGGGCTTTACAATGAGCAGTTCTTC	CASSTSGTGGLYNEQFF
-	TRBJ1-6	TRBV2	TGTGCCAGCAGTCGGGACTACATTTCTTCAAATTCACCCCTCCACTTT	CASSRDYISSNSPLHF
TRBD1	TRBJ1-2	TRBV6-5	TGTGCCAGCAGCAAGACAGGGGGCTTCTATGGCTACACCTTC	CASSKTGGFYGYTF
-	TRBJ1-2	TRBV19	TGTGCCAGTAGTATAGGAGAGCATGACTATGGCTACACCTTC	CASSIGEHDYGYTF
TRBD2	TRBJ2-1	TRBV11-3	TGTGCCAGCAGCTCGGGGGGCAATGAGCAGTTCTTC	CASSSGGNEQFF
TRBD1	TRBJ1-6	TRBV5-1	TGCGCCAGCAGCTTGAACAGGGGGAATTCACCCCTCCACTTT	CASSLNRGNSPLHF
TRBD1	TRBJ1-1	TRBV19	TGTGCCAGTAGTATAAGGGACAGGGGGCGTATGAACACTGAAGCTTTCTTT	CASSIRDRGRMNTEAFF
TRBD2	TRBJ2-3	TRBV18	TGTGCCAGCTCACTCACTAGCGGGGGACCTCCAGATACGCAGTATTTT	CASSLTSGGPPDTQYF
TRBD2	TRBJ2-2	TRBV19	TGTGCCAGTAGTGTAGCGGGGGAAGGGACCGGGGAGCTGTTTTTT	CASSVAGEGTGELFF
-	TRBJ1-5	TRBV27	TGTGCCAGCAGTTTACTCCCAGATAGCAATCAGCCCCAGCATTTT	CASSLLPDSNQPQHF
-	TRBJ1-1	TRBV5-4	TGTGCCAGCAGCTTAAAAGACGGAGGGTCCACTGAAGCTTTCTTT	CASSLKDGGSTEAFF
TRBD1	TRBJ1-1	TRBV6-6	TGTGCCATCCGTAGGTCGGGACAGATGAACACTGAAGCTTTCTTT	CAIRRSGQMNTEAFF
-	TRBJ2-1	TRBV15	TGTGCCACCAGCAGAGGACTACCGGCGTACAATGAGCAGTTCTTC	CATSRGLPAYNEQFF
TRBD2	TRBJ2-1	TRBV19	TGTGCCAGTAGTCTGGCTAGCGGGAGACATTACAATGAGCAGTTCTTC	CASSLASGRHYNEQFF
TRBD2	TRBJ2-3	TRBV5-4	TGTGCCAGCAGCCGGAGGAGCGGGAGGGACACAGATACGCAGTATTTT	CASSRRSGRDTDTQYF
TRBD2	TRBJ2-5	TRBV5-5	TGTGCCAGCAGATGGGGACTAGCGGGGGAAGAGACCCAGTACTTC	CASRWGLAGEETQYF
-	TRBJ2-6	TRBV7-2	TGTGCCAGCAGCTTTACGGTCTCTGGGGCCAACGTCCTGACTTTC	CASSFTVSGANVLTF
-	TRBJ1-5	TRBV6-6	TGTGCCAGCGACAGCCTTAACAATCAGCCCCAGCATTTT	CASDSLNNQPQHF
-	TRBJ1-5	TRBV19	TGTGCCAGTAGCCTTCGGGGCAATCAGCCCCAGCATTTT	CASSLRGNQPQHF
TRBD1	TRBJ2-6	TRBV2	TGTGCCAGCAAGCGCGGGACAGGGACGCCTGGGGCCAACGTCCTGACTTTC	CASKRGTGTPGANVLTF
TRBD2	TRBJ2-7	TRBV10-3	TGTGCCATCAGAGCGACTAGCGGGAGAGGATACGAGCAGTACTTC	CAIRATSGRGYEQYF
TRBD2	TRBJ2-1	TRBV10-1	TGCGCCAGCAGTGCAATAGCGGGATCCCCGCAGTTCTTC	CASSAIAGSPQFF
TRBD2	TRBJ2-7	TRBV6-5	TGTGCCAGCAGGGCGGGACTAGCGCACACCTACGAGCAGTACTTC	CASRAGLAHTYEQYF
-	TRBJ1-2	TRBV7-9	TGTGCCAGCAGCTTAGGCGGGGCTGGCTACACCTTC	CASSLGGAGYTF
-	TRBJ2-1	TRBV7-2	TGTGCCAAGGGGATGGGCTCCTACAATGAGCAGTTCTTC	CAKGMGSYNEQFF
TRBD1	TRBJ2-7	TRBV6-6	TGTGCCAGCAGTTACTCCCCAATCCGGGACAGGGACGAGCAGTACTTC	CASSYSPIRDRDEQYF
-	TRBJ2-2	TRBV6-6	TGTGCCAGCAGTTACGGAGTTTTCGAGGTCCCCGAGCTGTTTTTT	CASSYGVFEVPELFF
TRBD2	TRBJ2-7	TRBV27	TGTGCCAGCAGTCGCGGGGCGGGAGAGGGGTACGAGCAGTACTTC	CASSRGAGEGYEQYF
-	TRBJ2-7	TRBV2	TGTGCCAGCAGTTACACTACCTACGAGCAGTACTTC	CASSYTTYEQYF
-	TRBJ1-3	TRBV6-1	TGTGCCAGCAGTGACCGTCCCGTTTCTGGAAACACCATATATTTT	CASSDRPVSGNTIYF
-	TRBJ1-5	TRBV5-6	TGTGCCAGCAGCTTGAAGGGGTTTGGCAATCAGCCCCAGCATTTT	CASSLKGFGNQPQHF
-	TRBJ1-5	TRBV10-1	TGCGCCAGCAGTGAAAACAATTTCCAGCCCCAGCATTTT	CASSENNFQPQHF
-	TRBJ1-1	TRBV28	TGTGCCAGCAGTTTCCGGGGAGGGGAAGCTTTCTTT	CASSFRGGEAFF
-	TRBJ2-7	TRBV9	TGTGCCAGCAGCGTAGCTGATCAGGGTATCCGCGAGCAGTACTTC	CASSVADQGIREQYF
-	TRBJ1-5	TRBV2	TGTGCCAGCAGTGAGCGAAGGGGAAACAATCAGCCCCAGCATTTT	CASSERRGNNQPQHF
TRBD2	TRBJ2-3	TRBV5-1	TGCGCCAGCCGCACTAGCGGGGGGGCCGTTTCTACAGATACGCAGTATTTT	CASRTSGGAVSTDTQYF
-	TRBJ1-4	TRBV30	TGTGCCTGGGGAGGTGAAAAACTGTTTTTT	CAWGGEKLFF
TRBD1	TRBJ1-2	TRBV10-2	TGCGCCAGCAGTGGGGACAGTTTTGGCTACACCTTC	CASSGDSFGYTF
TRBD1	TRBJ1-4	TRBV7-2	TGTGCCAGCAGCTTCGGGACAGCCGATAATGAAAAACTGTTTTTT	CASSFGTADNEKLFF
-	TRBJ1-1	TRBV4-3	TGCGCCAGCAGCCAAGATAACGCCAGGGTTCTATCTTTCTTT	CASSQDNARVLSFF
TRBD1	TRBJ2-6	TRBV7-6	TGTGCCAGCAGCCACCGACAGGGTAGCTCTGGGGCCAACGTCCTGACTTTC	CASSHRQGSSGANVLTF
-	TRBJ2-7	TRBV5-4	TGTGCCAGCAGCTTGGAAGGGGATAGGACCTACGAGCAGTACTTC	CASSLEGDRTYEQYF